These T cell receptor beta chains were read from a single sample in a study of control samples from healthy donors and cancer patients. Generated by immunoSEQ multiplex PCR, the TCRdb table keeps only in-frame clones and is missing some. The sample carries approximately 99,000 clones, roughly four fifths recorded once. The specimen sequenced was blood. These receptor sequences come from a man aged 18 to 29 in good health. The CDR3 runs from the conserved cysteine through the conserved F or W. The order of the fields is CDR3 length, V gene, J gene, D gene, clone size, CDR3 DNA, CDR3 protein. D genes are given only for firm matches. The size field is filled for only some rows; it gives once, few, many or a size class.

cdr3_length: 12; v_call: TRBV11-1; j_call: TRBJ2-3; d_call: NA; clone_size: NA; cdr3_nt: TGTGCCAGCAGCCCCTCAACAGATACGCAGTATTTT; cdr3_aa: CASSPSTDTQYF
cdr3_length: 16; v_call: TRBV6-6; j_call: TRBJ1-6; d_call: TRBD1; clone_size: NA; cdr3_nt: TGTGCCAGCAGTTCGACAACAGGGGGCCGGCATTCACCCCTCCACTTT; cdr3_aa: CASSSTTGGRHSPLHF
cdr3_length: 14; v_call: TRBV30; j_call: TRBJ1-1; d_call: TRBD1; clone_size: NA; cdr3_nt: TGTGCCTGGAGGGAACAGGGGCAAAACACTGAAGCTTTCTTT; cdr3_aa: CAWREQGQNTEAFF
cdr3_length: 13; v_call: TRBV5-5; j_call: TRBJ2-5; d_call: NA; clone_size: NA; cdr3_nt: TGTGCCAGCGATCGTGGTGGTGGGGAGACCCAGTACTTC; cdr3_aa: CASDRGGGETQYF
cdr3_length: 18; v_call: TRBV3-1/TRBV3-2; j_call: TRBJ2-2; d_call: NA; clone_size: NA; cdr3_nt: TGTGCCAGCACCCCGATAGGACGTGGGGGAAGGGGCACCGGGGAGCTGTTTTTT; cdr3_aa: CASTPIGRGGRGTGELFF
cdr3_length: 13; v_call: TRBV6-4; j_call: TRBJ1-2; d_call: NA; clone_size: NA; cdr3_nt: TGTGCCAGCAGTGTCGGGGGATTCTATGGCTACACCTTC; cdr3_aa: CASSVGGFYGYTF
cdr3_length: 15; v_call: TRBV7-2; j_call: TRBJ1-5; d_call: TRBD1; clone_size: NA; cdr3_nt: TGTGCCAGCAGCTTATTCGGGACAGGGAATCAGCCCCAGCATTTT; cdr3_aa: CASSLFGTGNQPQHF
cdr3_length: 15; v_call: TRBV5-5; j_call: TRBJ1-5; d_call: NA; clone_size: NA; cdr3_nt: TGTGCCAGCAGCTTTGGGCAGAATAGCAATCAGCCCCAGCATTTT; cdr3_aa: CASSFGQNSNQPQHF
cdr3_length: 15; v_call: TRBV30; j_call: TRBJ1-1; d_call: NA; clone_size: NA; cdr3_nt: TGTGCCTGGGGGGGCCGGTCTGGGGGGCAGGGTAGGGCTTTCTTT; cdr3_aa: CAWGGRSGGQGRAFF
cdr3_length: 13; v_call: TRBV27; j_call: TRBJ1-2; d_call: TRBD1; clone_size: medium-sized; cdr3_nt: TGTGCCAGCAGTTTCGGGACAGGTTGGGGCTACACCTTC; cdr3_aa: CASSFGTGWGYTF
cdr3_length: 13; v_call: TRBV7-2; j_call: TRBJ1-2; d_call: NA; clone_size: NA; cdr3_nt: TGTGCCAGCAGCTTAAAGCCCCCGTTTGGCTACACCTTC; cdr3_aa: CASSLKPPFGYTF
cdr3_length: 17; v_call: TRBV18; j_call: TRBJ1-4; d_call: NA; clone_size: NA; cdr3_nt: TGTGCCAGCTCCCCCCCCAGGGAGAGGGCAACTAATGAAAAACTGTTTTTT; cdr3_aa: CASSPPRERATNEKLFF
cdr3_length: 14; v_call: TRBV7-7; j_call: TRBJ2-5; d_call: NA; clone_size: NA; cdr3_nt: TGTGCTAGCAGCCCCGAGGGACTTCAAGAGACCCAGTACTTC; cdr3_aa: CASSPEGLQETQYF
cdr3_length: 13; v_call: TRBV6-5; j_call: TRBJ2-5; d_call: NA; clone_size: NA; cdr3_nt: TGTGCCAGCAGTTACTCCCTCATCGAGACCCAGTACTTC; cdr3_aa: CASSYSLIETQYF
cdr3_length: 14; v_call: TRBV7-9; j_call: TRBJ1-4; d_call: NA; clone_size: once; cdr3_nt: TGTGCCAGCAGCTTAACGGGGGCGGGTGAAAAACTGTTTTTT; cdr3_aa: CASSLTGAGEKLFF